This entry lists 8 T cell receptor beta chains sequenced from one sample in a study of blood T cell repertoires in COVID-19. Sequencing used immunoSEQ multiplex PCR; TCRdb keeps in-frame clones, though not all of them. The sample yields several thousand clones, 93% seen once. Sequenced sample: peripheral blood. The receptor source for this set is a human donor in a cohort sampled during active COVID-19.

Turning to this clone: Compared with germline, one end of the junction differs, possibly owing to a read error. The genes are TRBV4-3 and TRBJ2-7, with TRBD1 matching 9 bases. CDR3 length: 13 residues. Germline CDR1 LGHNA, CDR2 YSLEER. Here the CDR3 DNA reads TGCGCCAGCAGCCGAGAACAGGGGGCTTTATTGAACTTC. As protein: CASSREQGALLNF.

This clone has only one observation. V usage is TRBV5-4 and J usage is TRBJ2-5, with 13 bases lining up with TRBD2. Germline V gene sequence: CDR1 SGHNT, CDR2 YYREEE (reference sequence). Trimming removed 4 bases from V and 3 bases from J; junction bases left unmatched: 12. The CDR3 totals 18 residues. The CDR3 sequence: CASSPPGGLAGQKETQYF. CDR3 nucleotides: TGTGCCAGCAGCCCACCAGGGGGACTAGCGGGGCAAAAAGAGACCCAGTACTTC.

The rearrangement links TRBV7-5 to TRBJ2-3; the table's D gene call, TRBD2, was not cross checked with the DNA. TRBV7-5 is given as a pseudogene. The CDR3 totals 15 residues. CDR3 in amino acids: CARSLGGGSTDTQYF. The CDR3 region has the DNA TGTGCCAGAAGCTTAGGCGGTGGAAGCACAGATACGCAGTATTTT.

This clone was counted a single time. The rearrangement uses TRBV21-1 and TRBJ2-3; TRBD2, as called in the table, went unchecked against the DNA. TRBV21-1 is a recognized pseudogene. The CDR3 consists of 14 residues. The CDR3 DNA sequence: TGTGCCCGGCGTGGGACTAGAAATTGGGATACGCAGTATTTT. Its protein is CARRGTRNWDTQYF.

This CDR3 reads CASTPPQALLTSGRVNTQYF. The CDR3 nucleotides are TGTGCCAGCACCCCGCCCCAGGCGCTACTGACTAGCGGGAGAGTAAATACGCAGTATTTT. V usage is TRBV7-9 and J usage is TRBJ2-3; 12 bases align to TRBD2. The germline V gene encodes CDR1 SEHNR and CDR2 FQNEAQ (reference sequence). V gave up 7 bases and J gave up 7 bases; unmatched junction bases: 24. This CDR3 contains 20 residues. Variable domain in full (rest from reference TRBV7-9 and TRBJ2-3): DTGVSQNPRHKITKRGQNVTFRCDPISEHNRLYWYRQTLGQGPEFLTYFQNEAQLEKSRLLSDRFSAERPKGSFSTLEIQRTEQGDSAMYLCASTPPQALLTSGRVNTQYFGPGTRLTVL.

The V and J genes are TRBV28 and TRBJ2-1; D perhaps matches TRBD2 (6 bases). Trimming cost V 4 bases and J 6 bases, with 16 bases left between them. The CDR3 is 15 amino acids. Per germline, CDR1 MDHEN and CDR2 SYDVKM. CDR3 region: CASSSERVVSNEQFF. CDR3 in DNA: TGTGCCAGCAGTTCGGAGCGGGTGGTCTCCAATGAGCAGTTCTTC.

The chain carries TRBV4-2 and TRBJ2-3; 7 positions match TRBD2. The CDR3 has 15 residues. V dropped 7 bases and J dropped 3; count of bases not matched to a gene: 10. Germline CDR1 and CDR2: LGHNA and YNFKEQ. The CDR3 sequence is CASKKGGYATDTQYF. The CDR3, as DNA: TGTGCCAGCAAGAAGGGAGGGTACGCGACAGATACGCAGTATTTT.

The chain links TRBV6-1 to TRBJ1-5; D ambiguous. CDR3 length: 16 amino acids. Germline V gives CDR1 MNHNS, CDR2 SASEGT. Trimming stripped 3 bases from V and 1 base from J, with 13 bases between. The CDR3 region has the DNA TGTGCCAGCAGTGATTTGGCAGGAACGAGCAATCAGCCCCAGCATTTT. Translating gives CASSDLAGTSNQPQHF.